This entry concerns a single TCR beta chain. The sample originates from a study of control samples from healthy donors and cancer patients. The germline CDR1 and CDR2 sequences are MRHNA and SNTAGT. This CDR3 has 16 residues. J lost 1 base, V lost 0 bases, and 3 bases had no gene match. The assay was immunoSEQ multiplex PCR, and TCRdb's table has in-frame clones only and misses some. The table includes 70,000 to 95,000 clones, 80% to 90% detected once. The V call is TRBV6-4, the J call TRBJ2-5, with 9 bases that match TRBD1. The sample taken for sequencing was blood. This TCR was sampled from a middle-aged man in good health. CDR3 protein: CASSDSLDRGQETQYF. DNA for the CDR3: TGTGCCAGCAGTGACTCATTGGACAGGGGCCAAGAGACCCAGTACTTC.